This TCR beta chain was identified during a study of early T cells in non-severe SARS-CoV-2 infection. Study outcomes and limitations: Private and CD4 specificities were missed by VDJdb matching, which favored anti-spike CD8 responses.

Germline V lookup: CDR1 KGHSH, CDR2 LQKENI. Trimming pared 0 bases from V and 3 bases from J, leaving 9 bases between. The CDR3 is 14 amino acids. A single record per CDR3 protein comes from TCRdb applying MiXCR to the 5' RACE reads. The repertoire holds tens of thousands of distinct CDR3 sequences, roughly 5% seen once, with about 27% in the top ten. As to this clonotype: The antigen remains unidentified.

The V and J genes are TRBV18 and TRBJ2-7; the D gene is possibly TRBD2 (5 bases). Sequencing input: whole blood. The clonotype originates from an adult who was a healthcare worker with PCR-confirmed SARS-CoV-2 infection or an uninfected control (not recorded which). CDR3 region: CASSPPTGYYEQYF. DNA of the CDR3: TGTGCCAGCTCACCACCTACGGGATACTACGAGCAGTACTTC.